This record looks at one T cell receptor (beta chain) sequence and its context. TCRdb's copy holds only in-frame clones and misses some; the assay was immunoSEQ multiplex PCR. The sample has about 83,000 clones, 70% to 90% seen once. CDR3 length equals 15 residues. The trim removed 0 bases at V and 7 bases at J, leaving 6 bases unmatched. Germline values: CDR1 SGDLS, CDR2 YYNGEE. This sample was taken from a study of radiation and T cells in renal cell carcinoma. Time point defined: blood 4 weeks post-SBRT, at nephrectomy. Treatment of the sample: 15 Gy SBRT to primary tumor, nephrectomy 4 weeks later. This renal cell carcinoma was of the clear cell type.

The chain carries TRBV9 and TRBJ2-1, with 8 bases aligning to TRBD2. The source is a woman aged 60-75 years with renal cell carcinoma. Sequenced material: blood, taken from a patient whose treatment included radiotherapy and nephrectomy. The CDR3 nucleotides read TGTGCCAGCAGCGTAGGCCCGGGAGGGGTTAATGAGCAGTTCTTC. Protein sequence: CASSVGPGGVNEQFF. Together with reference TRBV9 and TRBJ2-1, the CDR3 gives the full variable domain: DSGVTQTPKHLITATGQRVTLRCSPRSGDLSVYWYQQSLDQGLQFLIQYYNGEERAKGNILERFSAQQFPDLHSELNLSSLELGDSALYFCASSVGPGGVNEQFFGPGTRLTVL.